This record covers a single TCR beta chain. Assay used: immunoSEQ multiplex PCR; TCRdb lists only in-frame clones, some missing. The sample includes 160,000 or so clones, approximately 80% of them seen just once. The data derive from a study of cytotoxic CD8 clonotypes in ibrutinib-treated CLL. In germline, CDR1 is SNHLY, CDR2 FYNNEI. V lost 7 bases, J lost 2 bases, and 14 bases lay in between. The CDR3 has 14 amino acids. The source material was PBMCs, sampled after 24 months of ibrutinib treatment. The rearrangement joins TRBV2 to TRBJ2-5; possibly TRBD2 for D (6 bases). The clonotype originates from a human donor with chronic lymphocytic leukemia. Written as DNA, the CDR3 is TGTGCCAGCACCGCGGTAAGCGGGCAAGAGACCCAGTACTTC. It encodes CASTAVSGQETQYF.